These 21 T cell receptor beta chains came from one sample sequenced in a study of shared clonotypes between healthy human individuals. Assay: immunoSEQ multiplex PCR; the TCRdb copy retains only in-frame clones and omits some. The sample has millions of clones, around 95% seen once. The sample comprised naive CD4+ T cells sorted from blood. As to subset: CD45RA+ positively selected. These receptors originate from a man in his late teens or twenties in good health.

This chain uses TRBV6-1 with TRBJ1-6; 9 bases line up with TRBD1. This CDR3 is built from 16 residues. Germline V gives CDR1 MNHNS, CDR2 SASEGT. V was clipped by 3 bases and J by 10 bases; unmatched bases: 10. CDR3 sequence reads: CASSEAGQGSWSPLHF. DNA of the CDR3: TGTGCCAGCAGTGAGGCGGGACAGGGATCTTGGTCACCCCTCCACTTT.

The rearrangement links TRBV5-8 to TRBJ2-1; perhaps TRBD1 as D (7 bases). CDR1 and CDR2 from the germline V gene are SGHTS and YDEGEE. The length of the CDR3 is 15 residues. V lost 4 bases and J 4 bases, leaving 15 bases between the germline ends. In DNA form, the CDR3 reads TGTGCCAGCAGCCCCGGAGGGGGCTATTACAATGAGCAGTTCTTC. Translation: CASSPGGGYYNEQFF.

The rearrangement uses TRBV5-3 and TRBJ2-7; D remains unclear. TRBV5-3 is sorted into the ORF group, with uncertain function. Trimming took 3 bases from V and 0 from J, leaving 16 bases between them. The CDR3 sequence is 16 residues long. This chain's CDR3 is CARSSIEDIYSYEQYF. As DNA, the CDR3 is TGTGCCAGAAGCTCCATCGAAGACATCTACTCCTACGAGCAGTACTTC.

The chain recombines TRBV4-1 with TRBJ2-3; TRBD1 aligns across 7 bases. Germline assignment: CDR1 MGHRA and CDR2 YSYEKL. The CDR3 extends over 15 amino acids. Trimming at V came to 3 bases and at J to 1 base, leaving 4 bases not matched to a gene. The CDR3 region is CASSHPDRGTDTQYF. CDR3 DNA sequence: TGCGCCAGCAGCCACCCAGACAGGGGCACAGATACGCAGTATTTT.

The rearrangement uses TRBV5-1 and TRBJ2-1, with D hard to call. The CDR3 spans 11 residues. Trimming left V 7 bases short and J 9 bases short, with 11 bases between. Germline CDR1 and CDR2: SGHRS and YFSETQ. CDR3 in DNA: TGCGCCAGCCGGGTGGGCGTTGAGCAGTTCTTC. Translated: CASRVGVEQFF.

This chain connects TRBV6-6 to TRBJ1-5; 7 bases map to TRBD1. Trimming at V came to 0 bases and at J to 5 bases, leaving 4 bases not matched to a gene. CDR1 is MNHNY, CDR2 SVGAGI, per germline (reference sequence). This CDR3 spans 15 amino acids. The CDR3 nucleotides read TGTGCCAGCAGTTACTCGGACAGGAGGGATCAGCCCCAGCATTTT. It codes for CASSYSDRRDQPQHF.

The chain combines TRBV6-4 with TRBJ1-1, with D unclear. The CDR3 loop spans 13 amino acids. Germline lookup yields CDR1 MRHNA and CDR2 SNTAGT. With 5 bases removed from V and 1 base from J, the gap between germline ends came to 8 bases. The CDR3 sequence is CASSSQGNTEAFF. CDR3 in DNA: TGTGCCAGCAGTTCCCAAGGGAACACTGAAGCTTTCTTT.

The V and J genes are TRBV9 and TRBJ1-1; no definite D call. The CDR3 loop spans 15 amino acids. V gave up 4 bases and J gave up 1 base, with 14 bases separating them. CDR1 SGDLS and CDR2 YYNGEE come from the germline V gene. This chain's CDR3 is CASSPRPNQNTEAFF. The CDR3 DNA follows: TGTGCCAGCAGCCCCCGGCCAAACCAGAACACTGAAGCTTTCTTT.

The chain is built from TRBV28 and TRBJ2-3; D tentatively reads TRBD1 or TRBD2 (6 bases each). CDR1 and CDR2 (germline): MDHEN, SYDVKM. There are 18 residues in the CDR3. The V end lost 8 bases, the J end lost 4 bases, and 28 bases lay between the germline ends. The DNA for the CDR3 is TGTGCCAGCGATGGGTTCCTCTGGGGGGCTCCAAATCCAGATACGCAGTATTTT. Its protein is CASDGFLWGAPNPDTQYF.

The chain recombines TRBV28 with TRBJ2-7; 9 bases agree with TRBD1. CDR1 MDHEN and CDR2 SYDVKM come from the germline V gene. The CDR3 covers 15 residues. V shed 5 bases, J shed 5 bases, and the junction held 10 bases outside the gene matches. The CDR3 loop reads CASSRPGTGSHEQYF. For the CDR3, the DNA is TGTGCCAGCAGTCGCCCCGGGACAGGGAGCCACGAGCAGTACTTC.

The CDR3 DNA is TGTGCCAGCGGCCCGGTGGGCGCGAACACCGGGGAGCTGTTTTTT. This gives the protein CASGPVGANTGELFF. The V gene is TRBV6-5, the J gene TRBJ2-2; no clear D gene. The CDR3 is made up of 15 amino acids. The V end lost 8 bases, the J end lost 0 bases, and 13 bases lay between the germline ends. CDR1 is MNHEY, CDR2 SVGAGI, per germline.

About this clone: This sample also contains other DNA sequences that code for the same CDR3. The CDR3 region is CASSPLRDQPQHF. The DNA of the CDR3 is TGTGCCAGCTCACCACTCCGGGATCAGCCCCAGCATTTT. The gene calls are TRBV18 and TRBJ1-5; D ambiguous. There are 13 residues in the CDR3. Deletions cut 1 base from V and 5 bases from J, with 6 bases between. Germline-derived CDR1 and CDR2 are KGHSH and LQKENI.

V is TRBV6-5 and J is TRBJ2-2; 7 positions match TRBD2. In germline, CDR1 is MNHEY, CDR2 SVGAGI. Unmatched junction bases numbered 6, after V lost 5 bases and J lost 9 bases. The CDR3 has 13 residues. The CDR3 region has the DNA TGTGCCAGCAGTACGGGGGGACTCCGGGAGCTGTTTTTT. This gives the protein CASSTGGLRELFF.

The chain joins TRBV2 to TRBJ2-3, with D possibly being TRBD1 (6 bases). The CDR3 is 15 amino acids. Germline CDR1 is SNHLY and CDR2 is FYNNEI. Trimming cost V 6 bases and J 3 bases, with 16 bases left between them. CDR3 bases: TGTGCCAGCAGCAGGGGATCCCCTTGGACAGATACGCAGTATTTT. Its protein is CASSRGSPWTDTQYF.

The chain uses TRBV5-1 and TRBJ2-7, with 10 bases matching TRBD1. There are 15 residues in the CDR3. Germline loops: CDR1 SGHRS, CDR2 YFSETQ. V dropped 4 bases and J dropped 1; count of bases not matched to a gene: 5. The CDR3 DNA sequence: TGCGCCAGCAGCGTGACAGGGGGCGCTTCCTACGAGCAGTACTTC. Protein: CASSVTGGASYEQYF.

This clone was observed once. The rearrangement links TRBV4-1 to TRBJ1-2; D gene ambiguous. The CDR3 runs to 17 residues. The germline V and J ends were trimmed by 2 bases and 6 bases, with 22 bases remaining between them. Germline CDR1 reads MGHRA; CDR2 reads YSYEKL. The CDR3 region is CASSQYSEWQATDGYTF. The CDR3 DNA sequence: TGCGCCAGCAGCCAATATTCTGAGTGGCAGGCCACGGATGGCTACACCTTC.

The chain recombines TRBV5-1 with TRBJ1-1; no definite D call. The CDR3 is 14 amino acids. Germline loops: CDR1 SGHRS, CDR2 YFSETQ. Trimming stripped 3 bases from V and 1 base from J, with 10 bases between. Written as DNA, the CDR3 is TGCGCCAGCAGCTCGGGGAGCCAGAACACTGAAGCTTTCTTT. This sequence encodes CASSSGSQNTEAFF.

V usage is TRBV21-1 and J usage is TRBJ2-7; the listed D gene, TRBD1, was not tested against the DNA. TRBV21-1 is a listed pseudogene. The CDR3 is made up of 17 amino acids. The CDR3 region is CASSKALRQGSFYEQYF. CDR3 bases: TGTGCCAGCAGCAAAGCGTTGAGGCAGGGAAGTTTCTACGAGCAGTACTTC.

The rearrangement joins TRBV4-3 to TRBJ1-2; D is undetermined. The CDR3 consists of 16 residues. The germline V gene encodes CDR1 LGHNA and CDR2 YSLEER. V was cut by 0 bases and J by 3 bases, with 14 bases left in between. The CDR3 sequence: CASSQEGWEKDYGYTF. CDR3 sequence (DNA): TGCGCCAGCAGCCAAGAGGGCTGGGAGAAGGACTATGGCTACACCTTC.

The table lists this clone with a count of one. The chain carries TRBV18 and TRBJ2-7, with no clear D. CDR3 size: 13 residues. Per germline, CDR1 KGHSH and CDR2 LQKENI. Trimming left V 2 bases short and J 5 bases short, with 10 bases between. The CDR3 nucleotides are TGTGCCAGCTCACCAGCTAACTTCAACGAGCAGTACTTC. It yields the protein CASSPANFNEQYF.

As regards this clone: Other DNA sequences in the sample encode the same CDR3. The J gene is TRBJ2-7, the V gene TRBV6-5; 9 nucleotides agree with TRBD1. Germline CDR1 reads MNHEY; CDR2 reads SVGAGI. Trimming cost V 6 bases and J 1 base; bases outside gene matches: 4. This CDR3 spans 14 amino acids. CDR3 sequence reads: CASRPGQGSYEQYF. CDR3 DNA sequence: TGTGCCAGCAGGCCGGGACAGGGTTCCTACGAGCAGTACTTC.